One and the same sample provided the 21 T cell receptor beta chains below, sequenced in a study of identifying expanded T cells in peripheral blood. Using immunoSEQ multiplex PCR, the repertoire was profiled, and TCRdb retains in-frame clones only, with some absent. Of more than 75,000 clones detected, 88% appear once; the ten largest clones hold 3.5% to 5%. Sequences were obtained from blood. The receptors come from a person between 18 and 75 years old in good health.

The rearrangement uses TRBV23-1 and TRBJ2-7, with D tentatively TRBD1 (6 bases). TRBV23-1 counts as an open reading frame of uncertain function. The CDR3 has 12 amino acids. V lost 10 bases to trimming and J lost 9 bases, with 19 bases between them. The CDR3 loop is CAKTGCPLGQYF. The CDR3, as DNA: TGCGCCAAGACAGGTTGCCCGCTAGGGCAGTACTTC.

V and J are TRBV7-7 and TRBJ1-2; perhaps TRBD1 as D (5 bases). V was shortened by 2 bases and J by 7 bases, with 23 bases between the two germline ends. This CDR3 has 17 amino acids. Germline CDR1 and CDR2: SSHAT and FNYEAQ (reference sequence). DNA of the CDR3: TGTGCCAGCAGCTTAAGCCGGGAGAAGGGGAAGTCTCGTGGCTACACCTTC. It yields the protein CASSLSREKGKSRGYTF.

The chain combines TRBV9 with TRBJ2-7, with D hard to call. CDR1 and CDR2 (germline): SGDLS, YYNGEE. The CDR3 sequence is 12 residues long. Trimming took 0 bases from V and 6 from J, leaving 7 bases between them. The CDR3 loop reads CASSVGASEQYF. In DNA, the CDR3 is TGTGCCAGCAGCGTAGGTGCCTCCGAGCAGTACTTC.

V is TRBV27 and J is TRBJ2-3; TRBD1 or TRBD2 may be the D gene (6 bases each). The CDR3 has 13 residues. The V end was cut by 9 bases, the J end by 5 bases, with 15 bases between. Germline V CDR1 and CDR2: MNHEY, SMNVEV (reference sequence). CDR3 residues: CARGGRQRDTQYF. The CDR3 DNA sequence: TGTGCCAGAGGGGGGCGTCAACGAGATACGCAGTATTTT.

The CDR3 sequence is CASSPPTGQANYGYTF. CDR3 bases: TGTGCCAGCTCACCCCCGACGGGACAGGCTAACTATGGCTACACCTTC. The chain recombines TRBV18 with TRBJ1-2, with TRBD1 matching over 8 bases. Trimming took 3 bases from V and 0 from J; bases not matched to a gene: 6. Germline CDR1 and CDR2: KGHSH and LQKENI. The CDR3 totals 16 residues.

To note about this clone: The junction shows a germline mismatch at one end, possibly a read error. The chain carries TRBV2 and TRBJ2-7, with D hard to call. CDR3 length equals 12 residues. Looked up from germline, CDR1 is SNHLY and CDR2 is FYNNEI. Written as DNA, the CDR3 is TGTGCCAGCAGTCGAAGCTCCTACGTGCAGTACTTC. This gives the protein CASSRSSYVQYF.

The chain couples TRBV2 to TRBJ1-4; a possible D gene is TRBD1 (6 bases). Germline loops: CDR1 SNHLY, CDR2 FYNNEI. There are 15 residues in the CDR3. Between the trimmed V and J ends, which lost 6 bases and 7 bases, there was a span of 18 bases. CDR3 in amino acids: CASSGRVGAGEKLFF. CDR3 DNA: TGTGCCAGCAGCGGACGTGTGGGGGCCGGTGAAAAACTGTTTTTT.

In its sample, this clone was seen once. The chain is built from TRBV18 and TRBJ2-7; D gene ambiguous. CDR1 and CDR2 from the germline V gene are KGHSH and LQKENI. V dropped 3 bases and J dropped 3 bases, with 15 bases sitting between them. The CDR3 has 15 residues. CDR3 in amino acids: CASSPRFGAGYEQYF. DNA of the CDR3: TGTGCCAGCTCACCGAGATTTGGCGCTGGCTACGAGCAGTACTTC.

This clone has more than one count but fewer than ten. The rearrangement joins TRBV6-4 to TRBJ2-2; 8 nucleotides match TRBD2. The germline CDR1 and CDR2 sequences are MRHNA and SNTAGT. The CDR3 has 15 residues. After removal of 0 bases from V and 4 bases from J, the junction contained 1 base not matched to a gene. The CDR3 DNA reads TGTGCCAGCAGTGACTCCGGGACTAGCACCGGGGAGCTGTTTTTT. Protein product: CASSDSGTSTGELFF.

J is TRBJ2-1 and V is TRBV30, with D unclear. Looked up from germline, CDR1 is GTSNPN and CDR2 is SVGIG (reference sequence). The CDR3 totals 11 residues. Trimming cost V 2 bases and J 5 bases, with 4 bases left between them. CDR3 DNA sequence: TGTGCCTGGAGTCCGGACAATGAGCAGTTCTTC. Encoded protein: CAWSPDNEQFF. Filled out from reference TRBV30 and TRBJ2-1, the complete variable domain reads SQTIHQWPATLVQPVGSPLSLECTVEGTSNPNLYWYRQAAGRGLQLLFYSVGIGQISSEVPQNLSASRPQDRQFILSSKKLLLSDSGFYLCAWSPDNEQFFGPGTRLTVL.

The chain recombines TRBV7-9 with TRBJ2-6; D is possibly TRBD1 (6 bases). Deletions cut 6 bases from V and 0 bases from J, with 15 bases between. The germline V gene has CDR1 SEHNR and CDR2 FQNEAQ (reference sequence). CDR3 length: 17 residues. The CDR3 bases are TGTGCCAGCAGTCCCACAGGGAACCTCTCTGGGGCCAACGTCCTGACTTTC. Amino acids: CASSPTGNLSGANVLTF.

This clone was found once. This rearrangement joins TRBV5-1 to TRBJ1-5, with a possible D match to TRBD1 (6 bases). Trimming removed 3 bases from V and 0 bases from J, with 7 bases in between. This CDR3 comprises 14 residues. Germline V gene lookup returns CDR1 SGHRS and CDR2 YFSETQ. CDR3 loop: CASSSQGSNQPQHF. In DNA, the CDR3 is TGCGCCAGCAGCTCACAGGGTAGCAATCAGCCCCAGCATTTT.

The genes are TRBV7-2 and TRBJ2-5; D not resolved. Trimming pared 5 bases from V and 2 bases from J, leaving 0 bases between. CDR1 is SGHTA and CDR2 is FQGNSA in the germline V gene. This CDR3 spans 10 amino acids. The chain's CDR3 is CASSQETQYF. In DNA, the CDR3 is TGTGCCAGCAGCCAAGAGACCCAGTACTTC.

V is TRBV7-9 and J is TRBJ2-1; D is possibly TRBD2 (6 bases). There are 14 residues in the CDR3. V dropped 3 bases and J dropped 8 bases, with 14 bases sitting between them. Germline V gene sequence: CDR1 SEHNR, CDR2 FQNEAQ (reference sequence). The chain's CDR3 is CASSFWDSSDEQFF. The CDR3 coding sequence is TGTGCCAGCAGCTTCTGGGACTCTAGCGATGAGCAGTTCTTC. Filled out from reference TRBV7-9 and TRBJ2-1, the complete variable domain reads DTGVSQNPRHKITKRGQNVTFRCDPISEHNRLYWYRQTLGQGPEFLTYFQNEAQLEKSRLLSDRFSAERPKGSFSTLEIQRTEQGDSAMYLCASSFWDSSDEQFFGPGTRLTVL.

The chain uses TRBV5-6 and TRBJ1-4; D may be TRBD1 (5 bases). This CDR3 region has 14 residues. From germline, CDR1 is SGHDT and CDR2 YYEEEE. V lost 0 bases, J lost 11 bases, and 14 bases lay in between. The CDR3 region is CASSLVGAGNKLFF. CDR3 nucleotides: TGTGCCAGCAGCTTGGTCGGGGCTGGGAACAAACTGTTTTTT.

The chain carries TRBV28 and TRBJ2-7, with D possibly matching TRBD1 (6 bases). Germline-derived CDR1 and CDR2 are MDHEN and SYDVKM. Trimming removed 7 bases at V and 2 bases at J, with 12 bases between. The CDR3 is made up of 13 amino acids. In nucleotides, the CDR3 is TGTGCCAGCATAGGGACAAACACCTACGAGCAGTACTTC. Its translation is CASIGTNTYEQYF.

The chain couples TRBV9 to TRBJ2-5, with a possible D match to TRBD2 (5 bases). Germline V gene sequence: CDR1 SGDLS, CDR2 YYNGEE. The CDR3 covers 13 residues. Deletions cut 2 bases from V and 2 bases from J, with 7 bases between. DNA of the CDR3: TGTGCCAGCAGCGTCTCGGGACAAGAGACCCAGTACTTC. As protein: CASSVSGQETQYF.

The chain carries TRBV6-6 and TRBJ2-2; perhaps TRBD2 as D (5 bases). Germline V gene sequence: CDR1 MNHNY, CDR2 SVGAGI (reference sequence). The V end was cut by 2 bases, the J end by 3 bases, with 10 bases between. The CDR3 runs 15 residues. CDR3: CASSYGRGDTGELFF. As DNA, the CDR3 is TGTGCCAGCAGTTACGGACGGGGAGACACCGGGGAGCTGTTTTTT.

This chain connects TRBV30 to TRBJ1-1; no reliable D call. The CDR3 runs to 14 residues. The V end lost 4 bases, the J end lost 3 bases, and 15 bases lay between the germline ends. Germline V gene lookup returns CDR1 GTSNPN and CDR2 SVGIG (reference sequence). The CDR3 DNA follows: TGTGCCTGGACCGTGAAAGGGCTGGACACTGAAGCTTTCTTT. Amino acids: CAWTVKGLDTEAFF.

CDR3 coding DNA: TGCGCCAGCAGCTCCGGGACAGCTAGCACAGATACGCAGTATTTT. Residues: CASSSGTASTDTQYF. The chain joins TRBV5-1 to TRBJ2-3; the match to TRBD1 covers 7 bases. CDR1 SGHRS and CDR2 YFSETQ come from the germline V gene. The CDR3 loop spans 15 amino acids. J lost 0 bases, V lost 3 bases, and 4 bases had no gene match.

This clone appeared many times. The chain has TRBV6-1 and TRBJ2-5; TRBD2 aligns across 7 bases. V was pared by 2 bases and J by 4 bases, with 10 bases of the junction left unmatched. Germline-derived CDR1 and CDR2 are MNHNS and SASEGT. The CDR3 covers 16 residues. The DNA of the CDR3 is TGTGCCAGCAGTGAATGGGGAGGGAGGGGTTCAGAGACCCAGTACTTC. This translates into CASSEWGGRGSETQYF.